These 30 T cell receptor beta chains share one sample of origin, sequenced in a study of OX40 agonist ivuxolimab in advanced cancers. TCRdb's copy holds only in-frame clones and misses some; the assay was immunoSEQ multiplex PCR. This table holds approximately 47,000 clones, 81% found once. The sample in question was CD4+ or CD8+ T cells sorted from blood, obtained in a trial of the OX40 agonist ivuxolimab. The receptor source for this set is an adult with an advanced solid tumor such as melanoma, head and neck, liver or kidney cancer.

This sequence joins TRBV11-2 and TRBJ1-1; D possibly corresponds to TRBD1 (5 bases). V gave up 5 bases and J gave up 1 base, with 20 bases separating them. Germline V gene lookup returns CDR1 SGHAT and CDR2 FQNNGV. The CDR3 runs to 17 residues. CDR3 sequence reads: CASSPDRGVSRNTEAFF. The DNA of the CDR3 is TGTGCCAGCAGCCCGGATAGAGGGGTCTCCCGGAACACTGAAGCTTTCTTT.

V usage is TRBV21-1 and J usage is TRBJ2-1; the DNA was not compared with TRBD1, the D call given in the table. TRBV21-1 has pseudogene status. The CDR3 is 16 amino acids. CDR3 sequence: CASSYRGRSVYNEQFF. The CDR3 DNA is TGTGCCAGCTCCTACAGGGGGCGCTCCGTGTACAATGAGCAGTTCTTC.

The CDR3 nucleotides are TGCGCCAGCAAACCGGGACTAGCGGGACCCTACGAGCAGTACTTC. Encoded protein: CASKPGLAGPYEQYF. This chain links TRBV4-1 with TRBJ2-5; 13 bases are shared with TRBD2. The J call may not be correct, given that the DNA end is closer to TRBJ2-7. Per the germline V gene, CDR1 is MGHRA and CDR2 is YSYEKL. This CDR3 comprises 15 residues.

This clone was picked up a small number of times. J is TRBJ1-5 and V is TRBV6-6; D unresolved. From germline, CDR1 is MNHNY and CDR2 SVGAGI (reference sequence). Trimming shortened V by 2 bases and J by 1 base, and 6 bases separated the two germline ends. The CDR3 runs to 14 residues. The CDR3 DNA reads as TGTGCCAGCAGTTACGCCGACAGCAATCAGCCCCAGCATTTT. The encoded protein is CASSYADSNQPQHF.

The chain combines TRBV6-4 with TRBJ2-3; possible D gene TRBD2, 5 bases. The CDR3 consists of 13 residues. The germline V gene encodes CDR1 MRHNA and CDR2 SNTAGT. Deletions cut 6 bases from V and 5 bases from J, with 12 bases between. The CDR3: CASSLERGDTQYF. DNA of the CDR3: TGTGCCAGCAGCCTTGAACGGGGAGATACGCAGTATTTT.

A note on this clone: Other nucleotide sequences from this sample produce the same CDR3. The V gene is TRBV20-1, the J gene TRBJ1-2, with unresolved D. The V end was cut by 6 bases, the J end by 8 bases, with 7 bases between. Per the germline V gene, CDR1 is DFQATT and CDR2 is SNEGSKA (reference sequence). The CDR3 contains 9 residues. This CDR3 is CSAPGGYTF. Written as DNA, the CDR3 is TGCAGTGCGCCTGGGGGCTACACCTTC.

The chain is built from TRBV7-2 and TRBJ1-6; D ambiguous. Between the trimmed V and J ends, which lost 5 bases and 10 bases, there was a span of 18 bases. This CDR3 spans 15 amino acids. CDR1 SGHTA and CDR2 FQGNSA come from the germline V gene. The DNA of the CDR3 is TGTGCCAGCAGCAACTGGGATTCTCGGTTATCACCCCTCCACTTT. The encoded protein is CASSNWDSRLSPLHF.

V gene TRBV9 combines with J gene TRBJ2-7, with a possible D match to TRBD2 (7 bases). This CDR3 comprises 17 residues. Trimming cost V 3 bases and J 5 bases, with 24 bases left between them. The germline gives CDR1 SGDLS, CDR2 YYNGEE. CDR3 nucleotide sequence: TGTGCCAGCAGCGGCGGGGGCGGGAGCCCCTTCGAGAACGAGCAGTACTTC. It encodes CASSGGGGSPFENEQYF.

DNA of the CDR3: TGTGCCAGTAGTAGTAGCGGGAGGGTCTTCGGCGAGCAGTACTTC. This sequence encodes CASSSSGRVFGEQYF. This sequence joins TRBV19 and TRBJ2-7; 11 nucleotides match TRBD2. Germline V gives CDR1 LNHDA, CDR2 SQIVND (reference sequence). Trimming removed 4 bases from V and 6 bases from J; junction bases left unmatched: 8. This CDR3 has 15 amino acids.

The CDR3 here is CAISEGAAGATNEQFF. CDR3 DNA: TGTGCCATCAGTGAGGGGGCGGCCGGAGCGACAAATGAGCAGTTCTTC. This rearrangement joins TRBV10-3 to TRBJ2-1; possible D gene TRBD1, 5 bases. CDR3 size: 16 residues. CDR1 is ENHRY, CDR2 SYGVKD, per germline. V shed 2 bases and J shed 7 bases, with 18 bases lying between them.

The chain employs TRBV25-1 and TRBJ1-4, with a possible D match to TRBD1 (6 bases). From germline, CDR1 is MGHDK and CDR2 SYGVNS. The germline V and J ends were trimmed by 2 bases and 8 bases, with 12 bases remaining between them. The CDR3 spans 14 residues. The chain's CDR3 is CASSEGAGDEKLFF. The CDR3 region has the DNA TGTGCCAGCAGTGAAGGGGCAGGGGACGAAAAACTGTTTTTT.

The V call is TRBV5-4, the J call TRBJ1-4; D is uncertain. Germline V CDR1 and CDR2: SGHNT, YYREEE (reference sequence). The length of the CDR3 is 13 residues. With 4 bases removed from V and 8 bases from J, the gap between germline ends came to 12 bases. The CDR3 sequence is CASSRALEEKLFF. The CDR3 nucleotides are TGTGCCAGCAGCCGGGCCCTAGAGGAAAAACTGTTTTTT.

This clone is categorized as medium-sized. The chain carries TRBV7-2 and TRBJ1-2; no clear D. Deletions cut 6 bases from V and 7 bases from J, with 9 bases between. Germline assignment: CDR1 SGHTA and CDR2 FQGNSA. The CDR3 extends over 11 amino acids. The CDR3 loop reads CASSDTIGYTF. The CDR3 DNA reads as TGTGCCAGCAGTGACACCATTGGCTACACCTTC.

The V gene is TRBV19, the J gene TRBJ2-5, with 11 bases identical to TRBD2. The J segment lost 4 bases and the V segment lost 1 base, leaving 2 bases of the junction unmatched. The length of the CDR3 is 15 residues. CDR1 LNHDA and CDR2 SQIVND come from the germline V gene (reference sequence). The chain's CDR3 is CASSIAGLAGETQYF. Written as DNA, the CDR3 is TGTGCCAGTAGTATAGCAGGACTAGCGGGAGAGACCCAGTACTTC.

CDR3 coding DNA: TGTGCCAGCTCACCGCCACTAGCGGGAGGAGACACAGATACGCAGTATTTT. This encodes CASSPPLAGGDTDTQYF. The chain uses TRBV18 and TRBJ2-3; 12 positions match TRBD2. In germline, CDR1 is KGHSH, CDR2 LQKENI. Trimming took 3 bases from V and 2 from J; bases not matched to a gene: 6. The CDR3 covers 17 residues.

V gene TRBV2 combines with J gene TRBJ2-2, with 8 bases that match TRBD2. Germline-derived CDR1 and CDR2 are SNHLY and FYNNEI. This CDR3 has 13 amino acids. V gave up 7 bases and J gave up 7 bases; unmatched junction bases: 5. As DNA, the CDR3 is TGTGCCAGCAATGTCGGGAGGGGCGGGGAGCTGTTTTTT. It encodes CASNVGRGGELFF.

This chain joins TRBV19 and TRBJ2-5; TRBD2 aligns across 8 bases. With V trimmed by 3 bases and J by 9 bases, 12 bases remained unmatched. Germline V gene data show CDR1 as LNHDA and CDR2 as SQIVND (reference sequence). This CDR3 comprises 15 residues. The CDR3 region is CASSIQAGASGAQYF. In DNA, the CDR3 is TGTGCCAGTAGTATTCAAGCGGGAGCCTCCGGGGCCCAGTACTTC. Complete variable domain (other parts from reference TRBV19 and TRBJ2-5): DGGITQSPKYLFRKEGQNVTLSCEQNLNHDAMYWYRQDPGQGLRLIYYSQIVNDFQKGDIAEGYSVSREKKESFPLTVTSAQKNPTAFYLCASSIQAGASGAQYFGPGTRLLVL.

This clone is labeled medium-sized. The gene calls are TRBV14 and TRBJ2-7, with D uncertain. Trimming cost V 3 bases and J 5 bases, with 17 bases left between them. The CDR3 is made up of 15 amino acids. Germline V gene data show CDR1 as SGHDN and CDR2 as FVKESK. CDR3 bases: TGTGCCAGCAGCCACCTAGAACGAGAGCTCCACGAGCAGTACTTC. Translation gives CASSHLERELHEQYF. The full variable domain, with the rest looked up from reference TRBV14 and TRBJ2-7, is EAGVTQFPSHSVIEKGQTVTLRCDPISGHDNLYWYRRVMGKEIKFLLHFVKESKQDESGMPNNRFLAERTGGTYSTLKVQPAELEDSGVYFCASSHLERELHEQYFGPGTRLTVT.

This sequence joins TRBV29-1 and TRBJ1-1; no firm D call. The CDR3 is made up of 14 amino acids. The ends were cut back, 1 base at V and 10 bases at J, with 19 bases in the middle. The V gene's germline CDR1 is SQVTM and CDR2 ANQGSEA. The CDR3: CSVEVGSSPARAFF. The DNA for the CDR3 is TGCAGCGTTGAAGTGGGGAGCAGTCCGGCGAGAGCTTTCTTT.

The chain recombines TRBV20-1 with TRBJ1-1; D not certain. The CDR3 runs 11 residues. CDR1 is DFQATT, CDR2 SNEGSKA, per germline (reference sequence). V was shortened by 3 bases and J by 5 bases, with 7 bases between the two germline ends. DNA for the CDR3: TGCAGTGCTAGTGCGGGGACTGAAGCTTTCTTT. This encodes CSASAGTEAFF.

The chain carries TRBV7-6 and TRBJ1-2; maybe TRBD1 (6 bases). Germline V CDR1 and CDR2: SGHVS, FNYEAQ. Trimming shortened V by 1 base and J by 8 bases, and 11 bases separated the two germline ends. The CDR3 consists of 13 residues. The CDR3 sequence: CASSLGQALGYTF. CDR3 sequence (DNA): TGTGCCAGCAGCTTAGGACAGGCTCTGGGCTACACCTTC.

V usage is TRBV10-3 and J usage is TRBJ2-5; D is unclear. The CDR3 has 14 residues. Germline CDR1 is ENHRY and CDR2 is SYGVKD. Trimming removed 0 bases from V and 2 bases from J, with 7 bases in between. CDR3 sequence reads: CAISESRVQETQYF. Written as DNA, the CDR3 is TGTGCCATCAGTGAGTCTCGAGTGCAAGAGACCCAGTACTTC.

There are many counts of this clone. This sequence joins TRBV2 and TRBJ1-5; a weak D match, TRBD1 (5 bases). V was trimmed by 3 bases and J by 0 bases, leaving 9 bases between them. The CDR3 totals 15 residues. CDR1 is SNHLY and CDR2 is FYNNEI in the germline V gene. The CDR3 DNA reads as TGTGCCAGCAGTGAGGGGCCCTATAGCAATCAGCCCCAGCATTTT. Translation: CASSEGPYSNQPQHF.

This chain uses TRBV7-6 with TRBJ1-6; 10 bases map to TRBD1. The trim removed 5 bases at V and 9 bases at J, leaving 7 bases unmatched. CDR3 size: 15 residues. Germline V gene sequence: CDR1 SGHVS, CDR2 FNYEAQ. CDR3 protein: CASSRTGTGVSPLHF. In DNA form, the CDR3 reads TGTGCCAGCAGCAGGACCGGGACAGGGGTTTCACCCCTCCACTTT.

This chain uses TRBV12-2 with TRBJ1-2. TRBV12-2 is a recognized pseudogene. The CDR3 sequence is 15 residues long. This chain's CDR3 is CASRLDRTANYGYTF. Written as DNA, the CDR3 is TGTGCAAGTCGCTTAGATAGGACGGCTAACTATGGCTACACCTTC.

The rearrangement uses TRBV13 and TRBJ2-2; D possibly uses TRBD1 or TRBD2 (6 bases each). This CDR3 comprises 15 residues. V lost 1 base to trimming and J lost 5 bases, with 11 bases between them. CDR1 is PRHDT and CDR2 is FYEKMQ in the germline V gene (reference sequence). CDR3 region: CASSLEGGQTGELFF. Here the CDR3 DNA reads TGTGCCAGCAGCTTAGAGGGGGGACAAACCGGGGAGCTGTTTTTT.

This clone has only one observation. CDR3 in amino acids: CASSLARGGEQGTDQPQHF. The CDR3 DNA reads as TGTGCCAGCAGCTTAGCGAGAGGCGGGGAACAGGGCACGGATCAGCCCCAGCATTTT. This sequence joins TRBV7-9 and TRBJ1-5; D may be TRBD1 (6 bases). The V gene lost 0 bases and the J gene lost 5 bases, with 23 bases spanning the gap. CDR3 length: 19 amino acids. CDR1 and CDR2 (germline): SEHNR, FQNEAQ (reference sequence).

This sequence joins TRBV21-1 and TRBJ2-5; the table's D call TRBD1 went unverified against the DNA. TRBV21-1 is a known pseudogene. The CDR3 has 16 residues. The CDR3 region is CASSPKVDREQETQYF. For the CDR3, the DNA is TGTGCCAGCAGCCCAAAGGTGGACAGGGAACAAGAGACCCAGTACTTC.

Of note for this clone: Distinct nucleotide sequences in the sample also encode this CDR3. The chain links TRBV5-4 to TRBJ2-1; D is uncertain. Germline V lookup: CDR1 SGHNT, CDR2 YYREEE (reference sequence). This CDR3 is 15 amino acids long. The ends were cut back, 2 bases at V and 0 bases at J, with 9 bases in the middle. The CDR3 region has the DNA TGTGCCAGCAGCTTCACGAATCGCTCCTACAATGAGCAGTTCTTC. This translates into CASSFTNRSYNEQFF. The whole variable domain, filled in from reference TRBV5-4 and TRBJ2-1, reads ETGVTQSPTHLIKTRGQQVTLRCSSQSGHNTVSWYQQALGQGPQFIFQYYREEENGRGNFPPRFSGLQFPNYSSELNVNALELDDSALYLCASSFTNRSYNEQFFGPGTRLTVL.

This clone was seen only once. The rearrangement joins TRBV5-1 to TRBJ2-3, with TRBD2 as a possible D gene (5 bases). V was cut by 4 bases and J by 1 base, with 16 bases left in between. Germline CDR1 is SGHRS and CDR2 is YFSETQ. The CDR3 contains 16 residues. The chain's CDR3 is CASSRDSYPGTDTQYF. DNA for the CDR3: TGCGCCAGCAGCCGGGATAGCTATCCAGGCACAGATACGCAGTATTTT.